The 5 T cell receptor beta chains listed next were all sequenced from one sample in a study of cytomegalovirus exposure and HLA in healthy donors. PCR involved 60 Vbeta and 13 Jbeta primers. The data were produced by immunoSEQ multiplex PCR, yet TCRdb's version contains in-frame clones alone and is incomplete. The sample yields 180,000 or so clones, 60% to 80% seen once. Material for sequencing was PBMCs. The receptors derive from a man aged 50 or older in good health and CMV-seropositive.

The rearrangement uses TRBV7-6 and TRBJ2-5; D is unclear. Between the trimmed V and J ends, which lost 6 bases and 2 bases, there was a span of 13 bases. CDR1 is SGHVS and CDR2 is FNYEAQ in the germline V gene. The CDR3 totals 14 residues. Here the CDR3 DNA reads TGTGCCAGCAGTCAAATAGGCGGTCAAGAGACCCAGTACTTC. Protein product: CASSQIGGQETQYF.

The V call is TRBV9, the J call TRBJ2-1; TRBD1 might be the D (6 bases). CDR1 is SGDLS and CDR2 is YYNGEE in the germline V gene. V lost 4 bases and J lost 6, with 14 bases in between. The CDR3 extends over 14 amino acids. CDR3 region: CASSPETGVNEQFF. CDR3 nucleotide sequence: TGTGCCAGCAGCCCCGAGACAGGTGTCAATGAGCAGTTCTTC.

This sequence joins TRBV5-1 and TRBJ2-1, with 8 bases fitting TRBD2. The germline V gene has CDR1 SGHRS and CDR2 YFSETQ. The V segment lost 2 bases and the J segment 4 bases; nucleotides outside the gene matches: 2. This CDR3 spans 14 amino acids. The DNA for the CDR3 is TGCGCCAGCAGCTTCGGGGGGGAATACAATGAGCAGTTCTTC. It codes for CASSFGGEYNEQFF.

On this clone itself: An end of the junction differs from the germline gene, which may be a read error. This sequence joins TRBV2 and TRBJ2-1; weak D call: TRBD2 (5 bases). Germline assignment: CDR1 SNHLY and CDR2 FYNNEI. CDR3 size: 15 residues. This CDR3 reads CASSEDNRGYNEQFF. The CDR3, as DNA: TGTGCCAGCAGCGAAGACAATCGGGGCTACAATGAGCAGTTCTTC. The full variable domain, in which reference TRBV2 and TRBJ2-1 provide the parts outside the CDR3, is EPEVTQTPSHQVTQMGQEVILRCVPISNHLYFYWYRQILGQKVEFLVSFYNNEISEKSEIFDDQFSVERPDGSNFTLKIRSTKLEDSAMYFCASSEDNRGYNEQFFGPGTRLTVL.

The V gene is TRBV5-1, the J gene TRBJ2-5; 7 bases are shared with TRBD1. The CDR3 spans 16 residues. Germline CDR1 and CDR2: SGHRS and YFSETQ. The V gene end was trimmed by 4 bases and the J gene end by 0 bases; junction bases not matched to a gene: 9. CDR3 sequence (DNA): TGCGCCAGCAGCCCGCTAATGGGACAGTACCAAGAGACCCAGTACTTC. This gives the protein CASSPLMGQYQETQYF. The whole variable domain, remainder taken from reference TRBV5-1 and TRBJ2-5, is KAGVTQTPRYLIKTRGQQVTLSCSPISGHRSVSWYQQTPGQGLQFLFEYFSETQRNKGNFPGRFSGRQFSNSRSEMNVSTLELGDSALYLCASSPLMGQYQETQYFGPGTRLLVL.